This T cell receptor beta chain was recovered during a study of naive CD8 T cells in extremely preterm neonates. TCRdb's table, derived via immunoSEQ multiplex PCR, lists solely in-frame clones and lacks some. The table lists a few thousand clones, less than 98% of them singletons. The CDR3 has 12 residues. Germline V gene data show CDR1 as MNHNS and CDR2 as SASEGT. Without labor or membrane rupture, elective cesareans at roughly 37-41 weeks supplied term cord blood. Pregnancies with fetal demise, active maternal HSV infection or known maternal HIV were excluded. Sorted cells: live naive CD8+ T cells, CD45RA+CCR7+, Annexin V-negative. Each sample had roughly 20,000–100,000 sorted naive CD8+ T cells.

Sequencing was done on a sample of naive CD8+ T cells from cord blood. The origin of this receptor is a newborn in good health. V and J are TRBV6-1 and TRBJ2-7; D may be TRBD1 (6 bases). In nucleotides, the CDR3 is TGTGCAGCCATACAGGGCCACTACGAGCAGTACTTC. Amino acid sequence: CAAIQGHYEQYF.